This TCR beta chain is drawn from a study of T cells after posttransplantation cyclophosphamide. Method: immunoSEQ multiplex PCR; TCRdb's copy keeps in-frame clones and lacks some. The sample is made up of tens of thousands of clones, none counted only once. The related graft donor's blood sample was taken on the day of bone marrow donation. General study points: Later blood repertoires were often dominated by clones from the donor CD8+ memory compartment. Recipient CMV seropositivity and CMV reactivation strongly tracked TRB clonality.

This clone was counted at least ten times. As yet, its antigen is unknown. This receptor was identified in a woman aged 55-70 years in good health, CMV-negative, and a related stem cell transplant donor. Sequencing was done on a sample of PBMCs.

This CDR3 is CASSLEAGSTYNEQFF. The CDR3 DNA reads as TGTGCCAGCAGCTTGGAAGCGGGAAGCACCTACAATGAGCAGTTCTTC. The chain recombines TRBV5-5 with TRBJ2-1; 7 bases align to TRBD2. From germline, CDR1 is SGHKS and CDR2 YYEKEE (reference sequence). J was trimmed by 2 bases and V by 0 bases; bases with no gene match: 5. The CDR3 extends over 16 amino acids.